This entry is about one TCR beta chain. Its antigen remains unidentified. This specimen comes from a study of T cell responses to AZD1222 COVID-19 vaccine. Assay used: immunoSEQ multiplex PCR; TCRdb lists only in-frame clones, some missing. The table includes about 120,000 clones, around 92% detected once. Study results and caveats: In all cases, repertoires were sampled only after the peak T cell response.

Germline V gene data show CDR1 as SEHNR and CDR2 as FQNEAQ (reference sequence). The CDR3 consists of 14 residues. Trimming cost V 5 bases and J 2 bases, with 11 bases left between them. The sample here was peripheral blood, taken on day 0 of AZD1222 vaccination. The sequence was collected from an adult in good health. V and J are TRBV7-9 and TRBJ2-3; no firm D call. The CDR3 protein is CASSMMFITDTQYF. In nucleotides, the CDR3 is TGTGCCAGCAGCATGATGTTCATCACAGATACGCAGTATTTT.